This entry concerns a single T cell receptor beta chain. The data belong to a study of blood T cells in healthy people across ages. With a J-beta primer mix and a sample-barcoded 5' primer, a second PCR ran roughly 6 to 12 cycles. In TCRdb, the 5' RACE reads were re-called with MiXCR into one record per CDR3 protein. The sample includes roughly 2 million distinct CDR3 sequences, roughly 52% of them seen just once. The clonotype was recovered from a woman in her forties in good health. The sequenced material came from blood.

In nucleotides, the CDR3 is TGTGCCACCCGAGCGATGGACAGACCTAATGAAAAACTGTTTTTT. Residues: CATRAMDRPNEKLFF. The rearrangement links TRBV10-3 to TRBJ1-4, with a tentative D call TRBD1 (6 bases). This CDR3 region has 15 residues. Germline CDR1 is ENHRY and CDR2 is SYGVKD. The V end was cut by 10 bases, the J end by 3 bases, with 18 bases between.